Described below is a single T cell receptor beta chain sequence and its context. This clonotype was picked up many times. Its antigen is currently not known. Base qualities are not recorded, but no much larger clone differs from it by a single base. The data originate from a study of regulatory T cells in long-lasting Graves disease (dated by TCRdb to about 2021). Some background on the complete study: Antithyroid drugs had been taken for less than 3 months by newly diagnosed Graves' disease patients. Peripheral blood TCR sequencing and RNA sequencing compared persistent Graves' disease patients with newly diagnosed Graves' disease patients. The study was registered as a clinical trial and conducted in China. A total of around 35 samples were covered by TCR sequencing, comprising approximately 13 persistent and 20 newly diagnosed Graves' disease patients. On the study overall, not on this receptor specifically: Compared with newly diagnosed patients, patients with persistent Graves' disease had lower TCR Shannon entropy and fewer highly expanded clones, which suggests clonal expansion. As a limitation, the authors acknowledged that the small sample size may reduce accuracy. Preferential use of TRBV28, TRBJ1-2 and TRBJ2-5 was observed in persistent disease, whereas TRBV20-1 and TRBJ2-1 were favored in newly diagnosed disease. Sequencing and analysis were restricted to the TCR beta chain. Only peripheral blood was studied, because thyroid tissue, the primary lesion, was inaccessible. A larger number of public clonotypes was shared among persistent patients (around 2,700) than among newly diagnosed patients (around 870).

The method behind the library was multiplex PCR. Instrument used: Illumina HiSeq 4000. iRepertoire HTBI primers and Arm-PCR amplification of CDR3 regions were used to construct TCR beta libraries. Before sequencing, the PCR products underwent gel purification. The study's processing was this. Gene usage analysis of CDR3 amino acid clonotypes relied on the roughly 60 TRBV and 15 or so TRBJ segments identified across samples. Filtered high-quality paired reads were merged into contigs using COPE and FqMerger. BLAST was used to align contigs to IMGT TRBV, TRBD and TRBJ reference genes, and CDR3 was defined according to IMGT. Any clonotype with a frequency above 0.1% was classified as a highly expanded clone. Shannon entropy served as the measure of repertoire diversity, while the Gini coefficient captured V-J evenness. A clonotype was considered public if more than one individual shared it. TCRdb reprocessed the public reads (quality trimming at Q25 with fastp, clone calling with MiXCR) and kept in-frame beta chains. Duplicate CDR3 protein sequences are folded into a single record with the most common DNA and genes. TCRdb's processing, not the authors', yielded these V and J calls. This sample gives about 430,000 distinct CDR3 sequences in total; approximately 15% of them show up just once. The top ten clonotypes cover around 7.6% of the sample.

Trimming removed 3 bases from V and 7 bases from J; the gene matches leave 6 bases unexplained. The CDR1 and CDR2 encoded by the germline V gene are WSHSY and SAAADI. The CDR3, from cysteine to phenylalanine, totals 16 residues. Of all the DNA, just the CDR3 is kept, 48 bases in frame from base 1. This specimen's time point label, interpreted: newly diagnosed GD, antithyroid drugs for less than 3 months. For both TCR sequencing and RNA sequencing, RNA was extracted from PBMCs in TRIzol. Graves' disease was diagnosed according to American Thyroid Association guidelines. Recruitment of patients was carried out at an endocrinology department in Xi'an, China. Each patient gave approximately 10 milliliters of peripheral blood, collected in an EDTA anticoagulant tube. Ficoll Paque Plus density gradient separation was used to isolate PBMCs, and no further T cell sorting was performed. RNA quality was checked with an Agilent 2100 Bioanalyzer and agarose gel, and concentration with a NanoDrop 2000.

Another study also made use of these data, one on T cells in Graves' hyperthyroidism and ophthalmopathy. The second study also describes: A patient counted as having stable Graves' hyperthyroidism if no progression to ophthalmopathy occurred over 18 months of follow-up. Hyperthyroidism patients were newly diagnosed, with disease duration under 2 months, and aged 18 to 65 years. Exclusion was applied to patients with uncontrolled infections, other autoimmune diseases, pregnancy or lactation. Clinical symptoms, serum thyroxine and TRAb, thyroid ultrasound, and orbital computed tomography formed the basis for the diagnoses. The first round of RT-PCR for the TCR CDR3 was performed with the HTBI primer set and the Qiagen OneStep RT-PCR kit. Most expanded thyroid clonotypes (frequency above 0.001) were also detected in blood, a finding suggesting that blood repertoires may reflect thyroid immune responses. A 13 V-J signature model separated ophthalmopathy from stable hyperthyroidism, with roughly 88% sensitivity and 81% to 83% specificity in cross-validation and 80%/75% in testing. In validation, progression to ophthalmopathy was predicted by the model with 65% to 71% sensitivity and about 72% specificity, a median of around 6.5 months before onset. TCR V-J signatures able to tell the groups apart were searched for in a discovery cohort of more than 90 patients, of whom fewer than 45 had Graves' ophthalmopathy and 55 to 65 had stable Graves' hyperthyroidism. Whether ophthalmopathy could be predicted prospectively was tested in an independent validation cohort made up of under 20 hyperthyroidism patients plus 17 patients who later progressed to ophthalmopathy. The 75 to 100 discovery patients were divided at random into training and test sets in a 7:3 ratio. The study also compared thyroid tissue and blood T-cell repertoires from more than five Graves' hyperthyroidism patients. Once sampling was done, hyperthyroidism patients were given methimazole at a starting dose of 30 mg daily, whereas ophthalmopathy patients were given high-dose intravenous methylprednisolone. Libraries were constructed in a second round of multiplex PCR, after which size selection and purification were carried out. Sequencing of the libraries was done on an Illumina HiSeq2000 using paired-end 100 bp reads. SOAPnuke was used to process the raw data, throwing out any read that contained adapters or uncalled bases, had a mean Phred below 15, or lacked an exact constant-primer or identifier match. COPE v1.2.5 was used to merge high-quality paired reads, and clonotypes were defined as unique nucleotide sequences. MiTCR v1.1 was used to align the clonotypes against IMGT TRBV, TRBD and TRBJ reference segments. The analysis included only V-J combinations with a frequency above 0.0001, which together covered roughly 99% of the repertoires. A TCS score was defined as the ratio of F50 (clonal expansion) to E x V (chaos), with BLOSUM62-based TCRdist applied between CDR3 peptides within each V-J. Welch's t-statistics and random forest reduced roughly 530 V-J features to 13, which were used in a naive Bayes classifier (R e1071). Sample size was not statistically predetermined, and investigators were not blinded to group allocation. The paper reports TCR Vbeta CDR3 sequencing of some 140 peripheral blood samples: approximately 41 ophthalmopathy, over 70 hyperthyroidism and around 17 progressor patients.

The clonotype comes from a woman aged 40 to 50 with Graves disease. Donor details come from another sample of the same person, matched by shared clones. This sample comprised peripheral blood mononuclear cells (PBMCs), obtained at new diagnosis, from a patient treated with antithyroid drugs. The chain couples TRBV10-2 to TRBJ2-5, with 15 junctional bases fitting TRBD2. The bases read TGCGCCAGCAGTGATGTGGGACTAGCGGGAGGAGCGACCCAGTACTTC. It encodes CASSDVGLAGGATQYF.